The clone carrying this TCR beta chain came up a few times. This CDR3 has 12 residues. Looked up from germline, CDR1 is LGHNT and CDR2 is FRNRAP. The germline V and J ends were trimmed by 7 bases and 11 bases, with 17 bases remaining between them. Per the study methods: Cell counts per sample came from amplifying reference gene primers. The protocol was immunoSEQ multiplex PCR, while the TCRdb copy is restricted to in-frame clones and leaves out a portion. V and J calls and clone size are copied from that table; D and trimming were computed from the DNA. The table shows about 170,000 clones, with 75% to 90% occurring only once. The data stem from a study of blood T cell repertoires in COVID-19. On the study more broadly: The United States, Italy and Spain were the sources of the acute and convalescent COVID-19 samples. Nucleic acid was either cDNA or gDNA, and it came from T cells, B-cell-depleted T cells, or PBMCs.

The clonotype comes from a woman aged 55-70 years with acute or convalescent COVID-19. The gene calls are TRBV12-5 and TRBJ1-1, with D perhaps matching TRBD1 (5 bases). The sample consisted of peripheral blood. CDR3 amino acids: CASAKDTIEAFF. In DNA, the CDR3 is TGTGCTAGTGCCAAGGACACTATCGAGGCTTTCTTT.